This T cell receptor beta chain emerged from a study of memory CD4+ T cells and cytomegalovirus serostatus. Findings of the study overall: Each of 67 CMV-associated TCRbeta sequences occurred in one to five individuals.

Some clones are missing from TCRdb's copy, which holds only in-frame ones; the method was immunoSEQ multiplex PCR. Of approximately 52,000 clones in the sample, 75% to 85% were seen once. The sort gate was single viable CD3+CD4+CD8-CD45RO+ cells for memory CD4+ T cells. CMV serostatus came from serum IgG against pp150, pp28, p38, p52. Note on this clone: Its antigen is unknown.

Per germline, CDR1 MNHNS and CDR2 SASEGT. The V end lost 10 bases, the J end lost 3 bases, and 15 bases lay between the germline ends. CDR3 size: 13 residues. This rearrangement joins TRBV6-1 to TRBJ1-1, with D perhaps matching TRBD1 (5 bases). The clonotype originates from an adult in good health and CMV-seronegative. The sequenced sample was memory CD4+ T cells from blood. The CDR3 sequence is CANERGTDTEAFF. The CDR3 bases are TGTGCCAACGAGAGGGGTACGGACACTGAAGCTTTCTTT.